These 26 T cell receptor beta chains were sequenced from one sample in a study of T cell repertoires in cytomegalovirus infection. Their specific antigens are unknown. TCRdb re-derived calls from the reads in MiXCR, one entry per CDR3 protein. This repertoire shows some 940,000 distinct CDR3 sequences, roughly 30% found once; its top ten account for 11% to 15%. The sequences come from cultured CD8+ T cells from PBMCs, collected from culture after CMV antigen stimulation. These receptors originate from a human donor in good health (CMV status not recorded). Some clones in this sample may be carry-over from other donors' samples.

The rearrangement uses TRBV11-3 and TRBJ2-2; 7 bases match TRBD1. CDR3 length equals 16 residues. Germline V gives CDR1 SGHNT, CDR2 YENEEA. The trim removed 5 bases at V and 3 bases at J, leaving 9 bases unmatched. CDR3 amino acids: CASSLDRPMDTGELFF. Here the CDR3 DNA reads TGTGCCAGCAGCCTGGACAGGCCCATGGACACCGGGGAGCTGTTTTTT.

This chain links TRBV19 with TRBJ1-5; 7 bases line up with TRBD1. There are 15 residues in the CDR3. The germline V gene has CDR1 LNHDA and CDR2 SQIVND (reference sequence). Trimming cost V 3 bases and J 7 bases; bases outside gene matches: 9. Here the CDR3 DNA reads TGTGCCAGTAGTATGTACAGGGGATGGAACCAGCCCCAGCATTTT. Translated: CASSMYRGWNQPQHF.

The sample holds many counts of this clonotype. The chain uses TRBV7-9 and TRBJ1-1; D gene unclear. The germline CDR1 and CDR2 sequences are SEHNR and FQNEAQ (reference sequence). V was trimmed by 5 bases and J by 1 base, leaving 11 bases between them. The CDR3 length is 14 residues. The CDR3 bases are TGTGCCAGCAGCCTAGGGAAGGGGAACACTGAAGCTTTCTTT. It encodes CASSLGKGNTEAFF.

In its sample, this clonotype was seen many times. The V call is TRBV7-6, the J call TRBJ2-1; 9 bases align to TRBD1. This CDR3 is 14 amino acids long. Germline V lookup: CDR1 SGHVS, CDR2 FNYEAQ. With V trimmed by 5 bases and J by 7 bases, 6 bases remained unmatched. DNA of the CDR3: TGTGCCAGCAGCCCGACCGGACAGGGGAATGAGCAGTTCTTC. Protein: CASSPTGQGNEQFF. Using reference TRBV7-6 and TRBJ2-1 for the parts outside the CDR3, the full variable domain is GAGVSQSPRYKVTKRGQDVALRCDPISGHVSLYWYRQALGQGPEFLTYFNYEAQQDKSGLPNDRFSAERPEGSISTLTIQRTEQRDSAMYRCASSPTGQGNEQFFGPGTRLTVL.

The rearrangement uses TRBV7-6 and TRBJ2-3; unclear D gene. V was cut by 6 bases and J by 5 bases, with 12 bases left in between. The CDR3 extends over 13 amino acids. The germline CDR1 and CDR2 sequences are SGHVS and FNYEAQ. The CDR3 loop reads CASRPSVQDTQYF. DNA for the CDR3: TGTGCCAGCAGACCTAGTGTTCAAGATACGCAGTATTTT.

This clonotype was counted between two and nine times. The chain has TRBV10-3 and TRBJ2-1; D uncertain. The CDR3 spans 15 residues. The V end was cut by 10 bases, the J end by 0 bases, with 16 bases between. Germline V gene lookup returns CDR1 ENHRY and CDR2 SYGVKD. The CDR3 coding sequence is TGTGCCACCACTTCTGGGGTCAGCTCCTACAATGAGCAGTTCTTC. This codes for CATTSGVSSYNEQFF.

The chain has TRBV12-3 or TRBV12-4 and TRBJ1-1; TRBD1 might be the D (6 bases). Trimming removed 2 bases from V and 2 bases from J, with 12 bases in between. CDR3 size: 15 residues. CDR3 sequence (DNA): TGTGCCAGCAGTTTAAGTGCAGGGGTTAACACTGAAGCTTTCTTT. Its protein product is CASSLSAGVNTEAFF.

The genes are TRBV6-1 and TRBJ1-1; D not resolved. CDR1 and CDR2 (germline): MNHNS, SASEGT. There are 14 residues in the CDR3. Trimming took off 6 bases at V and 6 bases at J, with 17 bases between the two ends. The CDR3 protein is CASSPRTSGAEAFF. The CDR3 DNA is TGTGCCAGCAGCCCTCGGACGAGTGGCGCTGAAGCTTTCTTT.

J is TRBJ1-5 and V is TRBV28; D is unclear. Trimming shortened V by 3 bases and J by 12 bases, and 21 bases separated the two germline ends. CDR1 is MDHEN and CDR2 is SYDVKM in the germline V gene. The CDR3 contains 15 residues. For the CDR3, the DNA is TGTGCCAGCAGTTTTCGATCCCGGTCCCGTTCTTTCCAGCATTTT. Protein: CASSFRSRSRSFQHF.

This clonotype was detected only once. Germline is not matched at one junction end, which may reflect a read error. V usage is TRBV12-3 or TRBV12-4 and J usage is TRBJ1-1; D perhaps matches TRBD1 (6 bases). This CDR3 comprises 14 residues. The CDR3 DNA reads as TGTGCCAGCGGTTTAGGGGGGACGAACACTGAAGCTTTCTTT. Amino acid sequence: CASGLGGTNTEAFF.

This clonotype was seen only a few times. The CDR3 here is CASSGRARDTEAFF. The DNA for the CDR3 is TGTGCCAGCAGCGGCAGGGCGCGGGACACTGAAGCTTTCTTT. The rearrangement joins TRBV7-8 to TRBJ1-1; perhaps TRBD1 as D (5 bases). The length of the CDR3 is 14 residues. Germline V gives CDR1 SGHVS, CDR2 FQNEAQ. Trimming left V 5 bases short and J 3 bases short, with 13 bases between. Full variable domain (outside the CDR3, taken from reference TRBV7-8 and TRBJ1-1): GAGVSQSPRYKVAKRGQDVALRCDPISGHVSLFWYQQALGQGPEFLTYFQNEAQLDKSGLPSDRFFAERPEGSVSTLKIQRTQQEDSAVYLCASSGRARDTEAFFGQGTRLTVV.

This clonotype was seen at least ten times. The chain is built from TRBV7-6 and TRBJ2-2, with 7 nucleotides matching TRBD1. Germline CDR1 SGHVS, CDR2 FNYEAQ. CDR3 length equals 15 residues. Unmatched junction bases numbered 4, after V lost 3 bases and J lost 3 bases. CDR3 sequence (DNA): TGTGCCAGCAGCTTCCGGGACAGAGACACCGGGGAGCTGTTTTTT. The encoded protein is CASSFRDRDTGELFF.

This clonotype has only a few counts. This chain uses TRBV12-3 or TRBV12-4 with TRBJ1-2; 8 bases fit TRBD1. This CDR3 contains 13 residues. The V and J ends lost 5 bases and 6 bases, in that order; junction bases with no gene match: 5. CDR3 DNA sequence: TGTGCCAGCAGTGCGGACAGGGAAGATGGCTACACCTTC. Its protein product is CASSADREDGYTF.

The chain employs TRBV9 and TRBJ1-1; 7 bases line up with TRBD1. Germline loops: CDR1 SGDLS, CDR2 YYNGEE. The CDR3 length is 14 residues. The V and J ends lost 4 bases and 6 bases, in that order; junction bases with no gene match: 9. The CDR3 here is CASSKSDRVAEAFF. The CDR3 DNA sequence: TGTGCCAGCAGCAAATCAGACAGGGTAGCTGAAGCTTTCTTT.

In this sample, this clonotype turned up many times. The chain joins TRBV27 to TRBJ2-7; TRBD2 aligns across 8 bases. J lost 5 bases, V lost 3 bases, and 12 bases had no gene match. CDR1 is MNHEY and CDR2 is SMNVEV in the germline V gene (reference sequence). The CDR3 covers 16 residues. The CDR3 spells CASSLSQWTSFDEQYF. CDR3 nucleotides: TGTGCCAGCAGTTTGTCACAATGGACTAGCTTCGACGAGCAGTACTTC.

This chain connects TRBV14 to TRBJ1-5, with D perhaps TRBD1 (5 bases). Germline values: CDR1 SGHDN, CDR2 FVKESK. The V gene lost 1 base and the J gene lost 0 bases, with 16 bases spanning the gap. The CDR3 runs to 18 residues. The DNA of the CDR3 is TGTGCCAGCAGCCAAGTTCCAGAAGGGGATTATAGCAATCAGCCCCAGCATTTT. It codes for CASSQVPEGDYSNQPQHF.

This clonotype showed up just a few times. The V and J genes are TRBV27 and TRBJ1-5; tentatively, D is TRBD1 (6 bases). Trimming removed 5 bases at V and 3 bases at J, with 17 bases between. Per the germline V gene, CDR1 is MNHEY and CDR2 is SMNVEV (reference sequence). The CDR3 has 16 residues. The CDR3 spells CASSLTGTQLNQPQHF. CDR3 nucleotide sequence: TGTGCCAGCAGTCTGACTGGGACACAACTCAATCAGCCCCAGCATTTT.

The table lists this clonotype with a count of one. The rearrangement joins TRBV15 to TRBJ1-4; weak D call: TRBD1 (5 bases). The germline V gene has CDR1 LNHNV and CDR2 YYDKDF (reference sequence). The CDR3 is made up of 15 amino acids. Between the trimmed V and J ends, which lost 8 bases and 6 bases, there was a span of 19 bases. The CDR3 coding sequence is TGTGCCACCTCTGGACAAGGCGTTCTTGATGAAAAACTGTTTTTT. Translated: CATSGQGVLDEKLFF.

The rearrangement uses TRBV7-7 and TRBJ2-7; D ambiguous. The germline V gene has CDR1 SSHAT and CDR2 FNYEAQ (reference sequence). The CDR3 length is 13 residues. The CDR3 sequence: CASSLEYGYEQYV. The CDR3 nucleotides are TGTGCTAGCAGCCTAGAATATGGCTACGAGCAGTACGTC.

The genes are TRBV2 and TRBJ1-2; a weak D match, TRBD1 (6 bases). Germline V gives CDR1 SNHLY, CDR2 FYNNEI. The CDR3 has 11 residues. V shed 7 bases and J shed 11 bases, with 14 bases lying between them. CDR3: CASNQGTWYTF. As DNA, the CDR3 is TGTGCCAGCAACCAGGGGACTTGGTACACCTTC.

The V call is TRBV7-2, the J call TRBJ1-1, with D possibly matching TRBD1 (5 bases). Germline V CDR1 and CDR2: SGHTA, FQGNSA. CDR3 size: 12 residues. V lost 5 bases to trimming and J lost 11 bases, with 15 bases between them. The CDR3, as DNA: TGTGCCAGCAGCCAGGGTTCAGTGTCTGCTTTCTTT. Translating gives CASSQGSVSAFF.

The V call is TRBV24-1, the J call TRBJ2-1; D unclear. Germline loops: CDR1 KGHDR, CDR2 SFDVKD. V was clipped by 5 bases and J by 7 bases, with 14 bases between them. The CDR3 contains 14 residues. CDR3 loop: CATSGANSLNEQFF. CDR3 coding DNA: TGTGCCACCAGTGGGGCTAACAGTTTGAATGAGCAGTTCTTC.

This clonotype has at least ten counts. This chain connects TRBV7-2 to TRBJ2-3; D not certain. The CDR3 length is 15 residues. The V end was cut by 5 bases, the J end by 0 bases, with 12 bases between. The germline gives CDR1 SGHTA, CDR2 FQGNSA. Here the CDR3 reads CASSPLTWSTDTQYF. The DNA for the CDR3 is TGTGCCAGCAGCCCCTTAACGTGGAGCACAGATACGCAGTATTTT.

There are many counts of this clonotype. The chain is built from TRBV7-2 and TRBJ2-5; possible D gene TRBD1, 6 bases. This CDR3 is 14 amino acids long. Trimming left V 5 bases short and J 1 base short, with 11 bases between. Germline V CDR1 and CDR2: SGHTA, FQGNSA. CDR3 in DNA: TGTGCCAGCAGCCCTCCAGGGGTCCAAGAGACCCAGTACTTC. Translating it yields CASSPPGVQETQYF. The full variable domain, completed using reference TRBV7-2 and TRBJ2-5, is GAGVSQSPSNKVTEKGKDVELRCDPISGHTALYWYRQSLGQGLEFLIYFQGNSAPDKSGLPSDRFSAERTGGSVSTLTIQRTQQEDSAVYLCASSPPGVQETQYFGPGTRLLVL.

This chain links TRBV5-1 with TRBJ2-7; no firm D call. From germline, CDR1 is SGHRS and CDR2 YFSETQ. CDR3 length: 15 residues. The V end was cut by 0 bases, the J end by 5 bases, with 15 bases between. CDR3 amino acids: CASSLAVNSYDEQYF. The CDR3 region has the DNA TGCGCCAGCAGCTTGGCTGTTAACTCCTATGACGAGCAGTACTTC.

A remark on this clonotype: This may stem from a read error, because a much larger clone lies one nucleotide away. The CDR3 here is CASSLEAGRPYNEQFF. The DNA of the CDR3 is TGTGCCAGCAGCTTAGAAGCGGGTCGTCCCTACAATGAGCAGTTCTTC. The chain combines TRBV7-2 with TRBJ2-1; D is possibly TRBD2 (6 bases). V shed 1 base and J shed 2 bases, with 12 bases lying between them. CDR3 length: 16 residues. The germline gives CDR1 SGHTA, CDR2 FQGNSA.